This T cell receptor beta chain was found in a study of T cell changes during pregnancy in multiple sclerosis. The data were produced by immunoSEQ multiplex PCR, yet TCRdb's version contains in-frame clones alone and is incomplete. The table lists around 62,000 clones, 93% of them singletons, with less than 4.5% in the top ten. Germline V gene lookup returns CDR1 SGDLS and CDR2 YYNGEE. The CDR3 has 13 residues. V shed 2 bases and J shed 6 bases, with 12 bases lying between them. The receptor comes from a female donor with multiple sclerosis, enrolled in a pregnancy study. This rearrangement joins TRBV9 to TRBJ2-7; D possibly corresponds to TRBD1 (6 bases). The sample was CD8+ T cells from peripheral blood mononuclear cells, taken in the second trimester of pregnancy. CDR3 amino acids: CASSVTGTSEQYF. The CDR3 DNA is TGTGCCAGCAGCGTTACAGGGACATCCGAGCAGTACTTC.